One and the same sample provided the 14 T cell receptor beta chains below, sequenced in a study of shared clonotypes between healthy human individuals. Data came from immunoSEQ multiplex PCR; TCRdb stores just in-frame clones and leaves some out. The table records about 2.3 million clones, around 90% of them present only once. The source material was naive CD4+ T cells from PBMCs. As to subset: CD45RA+ positively selected. These receptors all stem from a man aged 18 to 29 in good health. Some clones in this sample may be carry-over from other donors' samples.

CDR3 sequence (DNA): TGTGCCAGCAGTCCGGACAGTCATGGCTACACCTTC. Translating it yields CASSPDSHGYTF. The chain has TRBV28 and TRBJ1-2; a weak D match, TRBD1 (6 bases). Germline lookup yields CDR1 MDHEN and CDR2 SYDVKM. This CDR3 is 12 amino acids long. The V end lost 5 bases, the J end lost 6 bases, and 10 bases lay between the germline ends.

The chain uses TRBV7-9 and TRBJ1-5, with 7 bases that match TRBD1. Per the germline V gene, CDR1 is SEHNR and CDR2 is FQNEAQ (reference sequence). The CDR3 is made up of 15 amino acids. Trimming removed 4 bases from V and 3 bases from J; junction bases left unmatched: 6. The chain's CDR3 is CASSSTGELNQPQHF. As DNA, the CDR3 is TGTGCCAGCAGCTCCACAGGGGAACTCAATCAGCCCCAGCATTTT.

Comments on this clone: One end of the junction varies from germline; a read error may be responsible. The J gene is TRBJ1-2, the V gene TRBV19; 10 nucleotides agree with TRBD1. CDR3 length: 14 amino acids. Germline CDR1 reads LNHDA; CDR2 reads SQIVND (reference sequence). The CDR3 coding sequence is TGTGCCAGTAGCATAGGGACAGGGGCCTATGGCTACACCTTC. Translating gives CASSIGTGAYGYTF.

A word on this clone: Other DNA variants within this sample encode the same CDR3. This chain uses TRBV18 with TRBJ2-7; TRBD2 matches at 13 bases. The CDR3 covers 15 residues. Trimming at V came to 3 bases and at J to 6 bases, leaving 5 bases not matched to a gene. Germline CDR1 is KGHSH and CDR2 is LQKENI. For the CDR3, the DNA is TGTGCCAGCTCACCCCGGACTAGCGGGAGCGGCGAGCAGTACTTC. This encodes CASSPRTSGSGEQYF.

V and J are TRBV9 and TRBJ2-1; TRBD2 aligns across 11 bases. Looked up from germline, CDR1 is SGDLS and CDR2 is YYNGEE. The CDR3 is made up of 17 amino acids. V was clipped by 3 bases and J by 2 bases; unmatched bases: 7. Written as DNA, the CDR3 is TGTGCCAGCAGCGGGCCTAGCGGGAGGCCTGCCTACAATGAGCAGTTCTTC. Amino acid sequence: CASSGPSGRPAYNEQFF.

This clone was detected only a few times. V and J are TRBV4-1 and TRBJ2-1, with a possible D match to TRBD1 (6 bases). Deletions cut 0 bases from V and 7 bases from J, with 19 bases between. This CDR3 contains 17 residues. Germline V lookup: CDR1 MGHRA, CDR2 YSYEKL. CDR3 region: CASSQEGGVSPSNEQFF. CDR3 in DNA: TGCGCCAGCAGCCAAGAAGGGGGTGTATCACCCTCTAATGAGCAGTTCTTC.

The rearrangement uses TRBV4-2 and TRBJ1-5, with D possibly matching TRBD1 (6 bases). The CDR3 sequence is 19 residues long. Trimming pared 1 base from V and 0 bases from J, leaving 19 bases between. The V gene's germline CDR1 is LGHNA and CDR2 YNFKEQ. CDR3 region: CASSQVIGGDRGSNQPQHF. CDR3 bases: TGTGCCAGCAGCCAAGTCATCGGGGGCGACCGAGGTAGCAATCAGCCCCAGCATTTT.

The chain couples TRBV11-2 to TRBJ1-1; D possibly corresponds to TRBD1 (5 bases). The CDR3 is 12 amino acids. Germline CDR1 is SGHAT and CDR2 is FQNNGV. Trimming cost V 7 bases and J 6 bases, with 12 bases left between them. CDR3 residues: CASTLGGAEAFF. The CDR3 DNA sequence: TGTGCCAGCACCCTGGGAGGGGCTGAAGCTTTCTTT.

The chain uses TRBV9 and TRBJ2-1; 14 bases are a match to TRBD2. Trimming at V came to 6 bases and at J to 10 bases, leaving 9 bases not matched to a gene. The CDR3 contains 15 residues. Germline values: CDR1 SGDLS, CDR2 YYNGEE. CDR3 coding DNA: TGTGCCAGCACCCTGGGACTAGCGGGAGTCGGGGAGCAGTTCTTC. It yields the protein CASTLGLAGVGEQFF. The whole variable domain, remainder taken from reference TRBV9 and TRBJ2-1, is DSGVTQTPKHLITATGQRVTLRCSPRSGDLSVYWYQQSLDQGLQFLIQYYNGEERAKGNILERFSAQQFPDLHSELNLSSLELGDSALYFCASTLGLAGVGEQFFGPGTRLTVL.

The chain recombines TRBV2 with TRBJ1-6, with D possibly being TRBD1 (5 bases). V lost 5 bases, J lost 7 bases, and 9 bases lay in between. CDR1 is SNHLY and CDR2 is FYNNEI in the germline V gene. The CDR3 totals 13 residues. CDR3 amino acids: CASSTTVNSPLHF. CDR3 in DNA: TGTGCCAGCAGTACGACAGTGAATTCACCCCTCCACTTT.

To note about this clone: At one end, the junction sequence differs from germline, possibly due to a read error. This chain uses TRBV28 with TRBJ1-1; D is uncertain. The CDR3 is 13 residues long. The germline CDR1 and CDR2 sequences are MDHEN and SYDVKM. As DNA, the CDR3 is TGCAAAACAAAGGCGGGTGTTGGCACTGAAGCTTTCTTT. This encodes CKTKAGVGTEAFF.

This clone was observed a single time. This rearrangement joins TRBV11-3 to TRBJ2-7; 7 bases fit TRBD1. V lost 6 bases to trimming and J lost 3 bases; unmatched junction nucleotides: 8. From germline, CDR1 is SGHNT and CDR2 YENEEA. The CDR3 sequence is 14 residues long. The CDR3: CASRGQVDNYEQYF. The CDR3 DNA is TGTGCCAGCAGAGGACAGGTGGATAACTACGAGCAGTACTTC.

The chain couples TRBV11-2 to TRBJ2-7; no clear D. This CDR3 has 14 residues. From germline, CDR1 is SGHAT and CDR2 FQNNGV. V lost 3 bases and J lost 0, with 9 bases in between. CDR3 sequence: CASSLLRNSYEQYF. In nucleotides, the CDR3 is TGTGCCAGCAGCTTGTTGCGTAACTCCTACGAGCAGTACTTC.

V gene TRBV11-3 combines with J gene TRBJ2-1; 7 bases fit TRBD2. V shed 1 base, J shed 0 bases, and the junction held 6 bases outside the gene matches. The length of the CDR3 is 17 residues. Germline CDR1 SGHNT, CDR2 YENEEA. CDR3 DNA sequence: TGTGCCAGCAGCTTAGGCTCGGCTAGCGGCTCCTACAATGAGCAGTTCTTC. Protein: CASSLGSASGSYNEQFF.